This entry concerns a single T cell receptor beta chain. This clonotype was counted a few times. Its antigen specificity is not known. No base quality information exists; no much larger clone differs at one position. These data come from a study of T cells in Graves' hyperthyroidism and ophthalmopathy (dated by TCRdb to between 2018 and 2021). About the study as a whole: To identify distinguishing TCR V-J signatures, a discovery cohort of 90 to 100 patients was used, comprising 40 to 45 with Graves' ophthalmopathy and around 60 with stable Graves' hyperthyroidism. The 100 discovery patients were randomly split 7:3 into training and test sets. In several Graves' hyperthyroidism patients, the study also compared T-cell repertoires from thyroid tissue with T-cell repertoires from blood. After blood sampling, hyperthyroidism patients were treated with methimazole at a starting dose of 30 mg daily, and ophthalmopathy patients were treated with high-dose intravenous methylprednisolone. Prospective prediction of ophthalmopathy was tested in an independent validation cohort consisting of fewer than 20 hyperthyroidism patients and 15 to 17 patients who later progressed to ophthalmopathy. The paper describes TCR Vbeta CDR3 sequencing of 135 peripheral blood samples, made up of some 40 ophthalmopathy patients, roughly 80 hyperthyroidism patients and 17 progressor patients.

The germline V and J ends show losses of 1 base and 7 bases respectively, and no gene match explains 12 bases of the junction. The germline V gene specifies SGHTA as CDR1 and FQGTGA as CDR2. The CDR3 measures 18 amino acids from cysteine to phenylalanine. The DNA shown is the 54-base CDR3, in frame from base 1. A patient counted as having stable Graves' hyperthyroidism if no progression to ophthalmopathy occurred over 18 months of follow-up. Hyperthyroidism patients were newly diagnosed, had a disease duration of under 2 months, and were aged 18 to 65 years. The study excluded patients with uncontrolled infections, other autoimmune diseases, pregnancy or lactation. Diagnoses were established on the basis of clinical symptoms, serum thyroxine and TRAb, thyroid ultrasound, and orbital computed tomography. Trizol reagent was used to extract total RNA, and RNA quality was then checked on an Agilent 2100 Bioanalyzer.

Amplification of TCR beta CDR3 regions was carried out from RNA transcripts. The TCR CDR3 was subjected to a first round of RT-PCR using the HTBI primer set and the Qiagen OneStep RT-PCR kit. Libraries were constructed in a second round of multiplex PCR, after which size selection and purification were carried out. Paired-end sequencing of the libraries was performed with 100 bp reads on an Illumina HiSeq2000. In the original analysis: SOAPnuke was used to process the raw data, throwing out any read that contained adapters or uncalled bases, had a mean Phred below 15, or lacked an exact constant-primer or identifier match. High-quality paired reads were merged with COPE v1.2.5, and unique nucleotide sequences were defined as clonotypes. Clonotypes were aligned to IMGT TRBV, TRBD and TRBJ reference segments using MiTCR v1.1. Only V-J combinations with frequency above 0.0001, covering approximately 99% of repertoires, were analysed. The TCS score was defined as F50 (clonal expansion) divided by E x V (chaos), with BLOSUM62-based TCRdist calculated between CDR3 peptides within each V-J. Welch's t-statistics and random forest reduced some 510 V-J features to roughly 13, which were used in a naive Bayes classifier (R e1071). The Morisita-Horn index was used to measure how similar the thyroid and blood repertoires were. TCRdb cleaned the public reads at Q25 with fastp, built clones with MiXCR and kept in-frame beta chains. Rows merge per CDR3 protein into single entries with the most common DNA and genes. The V and J calls here are based on TCRdb, not the publication. This sample is represented by 500,000 to 600,000 distinct CDR3 sequences; roughly 46% of them were singletons. Approximately 8.4% of the sample belongs to the ten largest clones.

General study outcomes and caveats: During validation, the model predicted progression to ophthalmopathy a median of about 6.5 months ahead of onset, with 70.59% sensitivity and less than 85% specificity. A model built on a 13 V-J signature distinguished ophthalmopathy from stable hyperthyroidism, reaching 87.88% sensitivity and under 84% specificity in cross-validation and 80%/75% in testing. Blood samples also contained most of the expanded thyroid clonotypes (frequency above 0.001), which suggests that blood repertoires may reflect thyroid immune responses. No statistical method was used to fix the sample size in advance, and group allocation was not hidden from the investigators.

This chain joins TRBV7-3 to TRBJ2-2, and TRBD2 aligns with 10 junction nucleotides. The receptor's source is a young woman with Graves' hyperthyroidism. Material for sequencing was peripheral blood or thyroid tissue (not recorded which). The CDR3 protein is CASSLIGKREGRIGELFF. The DNA is TGTGCCAGCAGCTTAATTGGGAAGCGGGAGGGCCGAATCGGGGAGCTGTTTTTT.